These 23 T cell receptor beta chains originate from one sample sequenced in a study of blood T cells in healthy people across ages (dated by TCRdb to the mid-2010s). The library was obtained by 5' RACE. Sequenced using an Illumina HiSeq 2500. A second PCR of roughly 7 to 11 cycles was performed with a sample-barcoded 5' primer and a J-beta primer mix. TCRdb reran the public reads through fastp at Q25 and MiXCR, keeping productive beta chains. For every CDR3 protein sequence, its rows merge into one entry that carries the most common genes and DNA. The sample table records about 670,000 distinct CDR3 sequences; roughly 41% of these occur just once. The leading ten clones occupy 25% to 35% of the sample. Sample: blood. The receptors here all came from a man at least 80 years old in good health.

The V call is TRBV20-1, the J call TRBJ2-2; weak D call: TRBD2 (6 bases). This CDR3 is built from 16 residues. V was trimmed by 2 bases and J by 7 bases, leaving 20 bases between them. Germline values: CDR1 DFQATT, CDR2 SNEGSKA (reference sequence). The CDR3 sequence is CSARPPDYRNGGELFF. The CDR3 DNA sequence: TGCAGTGCTAGACCCCCGGACTACCGGAACGGCGGGGAGCTGTTTTTT.

The chain joins TRBV15 to TRBJ2-7, with D unresolved. Germline V lookup: CDR1 LNHNV, CDR2 YYDKDF (reference sequence). The germline V and J ends were trimmed by 6 bases and 7 bases, with 16 bases remaining between them. The CDR3 is 13 residues long. The CDR3 loop reads CATRYLAYNEQYF. The CDR3 nucleotides are TGTGCCACCAGGTACTTAGCCTACAATGAGCAGTACTTC.

This clonotype was counted at least ten times. DNA for the CDR3: TGCGCCAGCAGAAGGGGGCTGGAGACCCAGTACTTC. Translated: CASRRGLETQYF. This chain uses TRBV10-1 with TRBJ2-5; 7 bases align to TRBD1. Germline loops: CDR1 WNHNN, CDR2 SYGVQD (reference sequence). The J segment lost 5 bases and the V segment lost 6 bases, leaving 3 bases of the junction unmatched. This CDR3 region has 12 residues.

This clonotype was seen once. The chain couples TRBV9 to TRBJ1-3; a weak D match, TRBD1 (5 bases). The CDR3 has 15 amino acids. Trimming shortened V by 2 bases and J by 0 bases, and 9 bases separated the two germline ends. Germline CDR1 and CDR2: SGDLS and YYNGEE. CDR3 in DNA: TGTGCCAGCAGCGTTTCCGGGGGCTCTGGAAACACCATATATTTT. Protein product: CASSVSGGSGNTIYF.

The chain has TRBV7-9 and TRBJ1-1; 9 nucleotides agree with TRBD1. This CDR3 comprises 16 residues. Germline assignment: CDR1 SEHNR and CDR2 FQNEAQ (reference sequence). With 1 base clipped from V and 1 base from J, the junction kept 4 bases outside the gene matches. The CDR3 sequence is CASSLGTGVRNTEAFF. CDR3 sequence (DNA): TGTGCCAGCAGCTTAGGGACAGGGGTGCGGAACACTGAAGCTTTCTTT.

This clonotype occurred a few times. The V and J genes are TRBV14 and TRBJ2-3; no firm D call. V lost 4 bases to trimming and J lost 4 bases, with 6 bases between them. Germline values: CDR1 SGHDN, CDR2 FVKESK. The CDR3 extends over 12 amino acids. CDR3 nucleotides: TGTGCCAGCAGCCCTGGCCCAGATACGCAGTATTTT. Translating it yields CASSPGPDTQYF.

The chain carries TRBV29-1 and TRBJ1-6, with a tentative D call TRBD1 (5 bases). Germline V gives CDR1 SQVTM, CDR2 ANQGSEA. The CDR3 spans 12 residues. V was trimmed by 4 bases and J by 5 bases, leaving 6 bases between them. The CDR3 sequence is CSVGDHNSPLHF. The CDR3 nucleotides are TGCAGCGTTGGGGACCATAATTCACCCCTCCACTTT.

V and J are TRBV20-1 and TRBJ1-6; 10 bases agree with TRBD1. The CDR3 spans 13 residues. The V segment lost 3 bases and the J segment 9 bases; nucleotides outside the gene matches: 2. Germline V gene lookup returns CDR1 DFQATT and CDR2 SNEGSKA (reference sequence). The DNA for the CDR3 is TGCAGTGCTAGCCGGGACAGGGGTTCACCCCTCCACTTT. It translates to CSASRDRGSPLHF.

In regard to this clonotype: Given a much more abundant clone one base away, this may be a read error. The rearrangement links TRBV7-9 to TRBJ2-3; no definite D call. The CDR3 is 14 amino acids. Germline V gene lookup returns CDR1 SEHNR and CDR2 FQNEAQ (reference sequence). DNA of the CDR3: TGTGTCAGCAGCTTAGCTGACCGAACAGATACGCAGTATTTT. Translating it yields CVSSLADRTDTQYF.

This chain joins TRBV20-1 and TRBJ2-7; TRBD2 aligns across 10 bases. CDR3 size: 13 residues. Per germline, CDR1 DFQATT and CDR2 SNEGSKA (reference sequence). V was pared by 1 base and J by 6 bases, with 3 bases of the junction left unmatched. This CDR3 reads CSARGVAGGEQYF. The CDR3 region has the DNA TGCAGTGCTAGAGGCGTAGCGGGAGGCGAGCAGTACTTC.

The gene calls are TRBV29-1 and TRBJ2-1, with TRBD1 matching 8 bases. Germline values: CDR1 SQVTM, CDR2 ANQGSEA. This CDR3 is 12 amino acids long. Losses at the gene ends were 3 bases for V and 8 bases for J; bases not matched to a gene: 3. CDR3 in amino acids: CSVEPGGDEQFF. The CDR3 region has the DNA TGCAGCGTTGAGCCAGGGGGCGATGAGCAGTTCTTC.

V is TRBV4-3 and J is TRBJ2-1, with TRBD2 identical over 8 bases. J was trimmed by 5 bases and V by 9 bases; bases with no gene match: 6. The CDR3 sequence is 13 residues long. In germline, CDR1 is LGHNA, CDR2 YSLEER. The CDR3 reads CASKRGPDNEQFF. In nucleotides, the CDR3 is TGCGCCAGTAAGCGGGGGCCAGACAATGAGCAGTTCTTC.

In its sample, this clonotype was seen a few times. The V gene is TRBV20-1, the J gene TRBJ2-3, with D possibly being TRBD2 (7 bases). The CDR3 spans 17 residues. Germline CDR1 and CDR2: DFQATT and SNEGSKA (reference sequence). Trimming removed 4 bases at V and 0 bases at J, with 20 bases between. The CDR3 region is CSAIQPSGTSSTDTQYF. Written as DNA, the CDR3 is TGCAGTGCTATTCAGCCGAGCGGGACATCTAGCACAGATACGCAGTATTTT.

The rearrangement links TRBV10-3 to TRBJ2-7, with D perhaps being TRBD1 or TRBD2 (5 bases each). Germline CDR1 and CDR2: ENHRY and SYGVKD. The CDR3 runs 15 residues. Trimming pared 0 bases from V and 1 base from J, leaving 10 bases between. The CDR3: CAISESWGSSYEQYF. DNA for the CDR3: TGTGCCATCAGTGAGTCGTGGGGGTCATCCTACGAGCAGTACTTC.

This clonotype has a count of ten or more. V and J are TRBV5-4 and TRBJ2-5, with 11 bases fitting TRBD2. The germline gives CDR1 SGHNT, CDR2 YYREEE (reference sequence). V dropped 2 bases and J dropped 1; count of bases not matched to a gene: 1. The CDR3 covers 15 residues. The CDR3 coding sequence is TGTGCCAGCAGCTTTACTAGCGGGGGCCAAGAGACCCAGTACTTC. This sequence encodes CASSFTSGGQETQYF.

This clonotype has only a few counts. V gene TRBV7-2 combines with J gene TRBJ1-1, with TRBD1 matching 9 bases. Trimming at V came to 4 bases and at J to 1 base, leaving 7 bases not matched to a gene. The germline gives CDR1 SGHTA, CDR2 FQGNSA. There are 16 residues in the CDR3. CDR3 residues: CASSSYAGQGNTEAFF. As DNA, the CDR3 is TGTGCCAGCAGCTCCTACGCGGGACAGGGGAACACTGAAGCTTTCTTT.

The V call is TRBV6-2 or TRBV6-3, the J call TRBJ2-5, with 11 bases lining up with TRBD2. Trimming cost V 6 bases and J 2 bases; bases outside gene matches: 14. There are 18 residues in the CDR3. The germline V gene encodes CDR1 MNHEY and CDR2 SVGEGT. This CDR3 is CASRDSGGAFVGQETQYF. CDR3 DNA: TGTGCCAGCAGAGATAGCGGGGGGGCCTTTGTAGGGCAAGAGACCCAGTACTTC.

This clonotype showed up many times. The chain combines TRBV7-9 with TRBJ1-4, with 8 bases lining up with TRBD1. Germline V lookup: CDR1 SEHNR, CDR2 FQNEAQ (reference sequence). V was clipped by 5 bases and J by 2 bases; unmatched bases: 4. The CDR3 contains 15 residues. CDR3 protein: CASSIRQGTNEKLFF. In DNA form, the CDR3 reads TGTGCCAGCAGCATCCGACAGGGGACTAATGAAAAACTGTTTTTT. Full variable domain (rest looked up from reference TRBV7-9 and TRBJ1-4): DTGVSQNPRHKITKRGQNVTFRCDPISEHNRLYWYRQTLGQGPEFLTYFQNEAQLEKSRLLSDRFSAERPKGSFSTLEIQRTEQGDSAMYLCASSIRQGTNEKLFFGSGTQLSVL.

This chain links TRBV15 with TRBJ2-1; D is unclear. V was pared by 3 bases and J by 10 bases, with 16 bases between. The CDR3 length is 14 residues. CDR1 and CDR2 (germline): LNHNV, YYDKDF (reference sequence). The chain's CDR3 is CATSRDPGSGEQFF. The CDR3, as DNA: TGTGCCACCAGCAGGGACCCCGGGTCAGGAGAGCAGTTCTTC.

The CDR3 sequence is CSAPTHLAGVNEQFF. The CDR3 bases are TGCAGTGCCCCCACTCACCTAGCGGGAGTCAATGAGCAGTTCTTC. V and J are TRBV20-1 and TRBJ2-1, with 10 bases that match TRBD2. Per germline, CDR1 DFQATT and CDR2 SNEGSKA (reference sequence). The J segment lost 6 bases and the V segment lost 6 bases, leaving 11 bases of the junction unmatched. The CDR3 runs to 15 residues.

The chain joins TRBV7-2 to TRBJ2-1; the match to TRBD2 covers 11 bases. The CDR3 runs to 16 residues. With V trimmed by 6 bases and J by 2 bases, 6 bases remained unmatched. Per the germline V gene, CDR1 is SGHTA and CDR2 is FQGNSA. The CDR3 here is CASRFHSGGAYNEQFF. The CDR3 DNA sequence: TGTGCCAGCAGATTCCATAGCGGGGGGGCCTACAATGAGCAGTTCTTC.

This clonotype was counted only a few times. This sequence joins TRBV20-1 and TRBJ2-5; D ambiguous. Germline V gene sequence: CDR1 DFQATT, CDR2 SNEGSKA (reference sequence). Trimming shortened V by 0 bases and J by 1 base, and 12 bases separated the two germline ends. The CDR3 extends over 15 amino acids. The CDR3 is CSARDSSRRQETQYF. CDR3 DNA: TGCAGTGCTAGAGATTCTAGTCGGCGCCAAGAGACCCAGTACTTC.

The table lists this clonotype with a few counts. The V gene is TRBV7-3, the J gene TRBJ2-3; 8 bases are a match to TRBD1. Germline V gene data show CDR1 as SGHTA and CDR2 as FQGTGA. The CDR3 covers 16 residues. The V gene end was trimmed by 5 bases and the J gene end by 0 bases; junction bases not matched to a gene: 7. This chain's CDR3 is CASSVFGQGSTDTQYF. The CDR3 DNA reads TGTGCCAGCAGCGTGTTCGGACAGGGCAGCACAGATACGCAGTATTTT.